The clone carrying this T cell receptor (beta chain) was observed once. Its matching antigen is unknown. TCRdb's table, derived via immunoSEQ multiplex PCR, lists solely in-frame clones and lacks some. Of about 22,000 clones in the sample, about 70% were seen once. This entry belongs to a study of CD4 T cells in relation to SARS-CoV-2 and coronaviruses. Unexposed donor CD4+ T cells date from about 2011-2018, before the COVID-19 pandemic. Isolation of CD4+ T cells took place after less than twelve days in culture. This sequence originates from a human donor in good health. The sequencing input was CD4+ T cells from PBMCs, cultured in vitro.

The CDR3 DNA reads TGTGCCAGCAGCCTATGGGCGGGGGCAAGAGAGACCCAGTACTTC. Translated: CASSLWAGARETQYF. V is TRBV6-5 and J is TRBJ2-5; tentatively, D is TRBD2 (7 bases). The length of the CDR3 is 15 residues. With 6 bases removed from V and 4 bases from J, the gap between germline ends came to 18 bases. The germline gives CDR1 MNHEY, CDR2 SVGAGI.